Each of the 27 T cell receptor beta chains below was sequenced from the same sample in a study of blood T cell repertoires in COVID-19. This table comes from immunoSEQ multiplex PCR, and its TCRdb copy is limited to in-frame clones, with some not included. The table lists 150,000 to 180,000 clones, less than 95% of them singletons, with roughly 0.54% in the top ten. Sequencing was done on a sample of peripheral blood. All receptors come from a man between 45 and 60 years old with acute or convalescent COVID-19.

J is TRBJ2-3 and V is TRBV9; D is perhaps TRBD1 (6 bases). The CDR3 has 15 amino acids. Deletions cut 1 base from V and 3 bases from J, with 12 bases between. The V gene's germline CDR1 is SGDLS and CDR2 YYNGEE. The CDR3 DNA sequence: TGTGCCAGCAGCGTAAATGGACAGAGGACAGATACGCAGTATTTT. Translation: CASSVNGQRTDTQYF.

The chain employs TRBV7-2 and TRBJ1-1; D ambiguous. This CDR3 contains 14 residues. CDR1 and CDR2 from the germline V gene are SGHTA and FQGNSA. Trimming shortened V by 1 base and J by 6 bases, and 12 bases separated the two germline ends. The CDR3 bases are TGTGCCAGCAGCTTAGGAGGTTCTGTCCCTGAAGCTTTCTTT. Translation: CASSLGGSVPEAFF.

The chain links TRBV6-6 to TRBJ2-5; perhaps TRBD2 as D (7 bases). Germline-derived CDR1 and CDR2 are MNHNY and SVGAGI (reference sequence). Trimming took off 7 bases at V and 9 bases at J, with 21 bases between the two ends. CDR3 length: 14 amino acids. CDR3: CASILSGEGGAQYF. The CDR3 DNA is TGTGCCAGCATTCTCAGCGGGGAGGGGGGTGCCCAGTACTTC.

This chain uses TRBV2 with TRBJ2-1, with 7 bases that match TRBD2. The CDR3 covers 13 residues. V shed 4 bases, J shed 9 bases, and the junction held 6 bases outside the gene matches. Looked up from germline, CDR1 is SNHLY and CDR2 is FYNNEI. CDR3 residues: CASSVREAREQFF. Here the CDR3 DNA reads TGTGCCAGCAGTGTCCGGGAGGCTCGTGAGCAGTTCTTC.

The chain is built from TRBV29-1 and TRBJ2-3, with TRBD2 as a possible D gene (6 bases). Germline V gene data show CDR1 as SQVTM and CDR2 as ANQGSEA. Trimming took off 4 bases at V and 1 base at J, with 12 bases between the two ends. The CDR3 is 14 residues long. This CDR3 reads CSVARESGTDTQYF. The CDR3 nucleotides read TGCAGCGTTGCACGGGAGAGCGGCACAGATACGCAGTATTTT.

The gene calls are TRBV27 and TRBJ2-7; 14 positions agree with TRBD2. The CDR3 is made up of 16 amino acids. V lost 3 bases to trimming and J lost 4 bases; unmatched junction nucleotides: 5. Germline values: CDR1 MNHEY, CDR2 SMNVEV (reference sequence). CDR3 sequence (DNA): TGTGCCAGCAGTTTCCACGGGACTAGCGGGAGTTACGAGCAGTACTTC. It encodes CASSFHGTSGSYEQYF.

The V and J genes are TRBV7-9 and TRBJ2-3; perhaps TRBD1 as D (5 bases). Trimming removed 5 bases at V and 7 bases at J, with 13 bases between. Germline V lookup: CDR1 SEHNR, CDR2 FQNEAQ (reference sequence). The CDR3 covers 13 residues. The CDR3 spells CASSPSTGHTQYF. The CDR3 DNA follows: TGTGCCAGCAGCCCGAGTACAGGCCATACGCAGTATTTT.

This chain uses TRBV20-1 with TRBJ2-7; the D gene is possibly TRBD1 (5 bases). The V end lost 3 bases, the J end lost 5 bases, and 17 bases lay between the germline ends. Germline V gene lookup returns CDR1 DFQATT and CDR2 SNEGSKA (reference sequence). CDR3 size: 14 residues. This CDR3 is CSASARTIVNEQYV. In DNA form, the CDR3 reads TGCAGTGCTAGTGCCCGGACAATCGTGAACGAGCAGTACGTC.

This clone was found once. The chain carries TRBV7-8 and TRBJ2-5; TRBD2 is a possible D gene (6 bases). V was shortened by 3 bases and J by 4 bases, with 12 bases between the two germline ends. There are 14 residues in the CDR3. CDR1 SGHVS and CDR2 FQNEAQ come from the germline V gene. CDR3: CASSFRTGVETQYF. The CDR3 nucleotides are TGTGCCAGCAGCTTTCGTACGGGGGTAGAGACCCAGTACTTC. Full variable domain (missing parts from reference TRBV7-8 and TRBJ2-5): GAGVSQSPRYKVAKRGQDVALRCDPISGHVSLFWYQQALGQGPEFLTYFQNEAQLDKSGLPSDRFFAERPEGSVSTLKIQRTQQEDSAVYLCASSFRTGVETQYFGPGTRLLVL.

This clone showed up just once. The rearrangement joins TRBV19 to TRBJ2-2; TRBD2 agrees at 14 bases. The CDR3 length is 18 residues. Germline loops: CDR1 LNHDA, CDR2 SQIVND (reference sequence). Trimming removed 7 bases from V and 6 bases from J; junction bases left unmatched: 13. DNA for the CDR3: TGTGCCAGTAAGGCCCTGACTAGCGGGAGGGCCTTAGCCGGGGAGCTGTTTTTT. Residues: CASKALTSGRALAGELFF. Variable domain in full (rest from reference TRBV19 and TRBJ2-2): DGGITQSPKYLFRKEGQNVTLSCEQNLNHDAMYWYRQDPGQGLRLIYYSQIVNDFQKGDIAEGYSVSREKKESFPLTVTSAQKNPTAFYLCASKALTSGRALAGELFFGEGSRLTVL.

Written as DNA, the CDR3 is TGCGCCAGCAGCCAAGTAGCAGGGGCGAACACTGAAGCTTTCTTT. Protein: CASSQVAGANTEAFF. This sequence joins TRBV4-1 and TRBJ1-1; maybe TRBD1 (6 bases). Germline loops: CDR1 MGHRA, CDR2 YSYEKL. The V end was cut by 1 base, the J end by 1 base, with 10 bases between. This CDR3 region has 15 residues.

V is TRBV7-9 and J is TRBJ2-7; 8 nucleotides agree with TRBD1. Germline CDR1 and CDR2: SEHNR and FQNEAQ (reference sequence). With 5 bases clipped from V and 0 bases from J, the junction kept 9 bases outside the gene matches. This CDR3 spans 16 amino acids. In nucleotides, the CDR3 is TGTGCCAGCAGCCCCGACAGGGGATCGGCCTCCTACGAGCAGTACGTC. Residues: CASSPDRGSASYEQYV.

This clone was recorded only once. The chain joins TRBV5-1 to TRBJ1-1, with a weak D call TRBD1 (6 bases). The CDR3 consists of 13 residues. With 4 bases removed from V and 1 base from J, the gap between germline ends came to 8 bases. Germline values: CDR1 SGHRS, CDR2 YFSETQ. The CDR3, as DNA: TGCGCCAGCAGCAAGGACAGGAACACTGAAGCTTTCTTT. Protein sequence: CASSKDRNTEAFF.

This chain joins TRBV18 and TRBJ1-1; D may be TRBD1 (5 bases). The CDR3 covers 15 residues. Per the germline V gene, CDR1 is KGHSH and CDR2 is LQKENI. V shed 1 base and J shed 3 bases, with 12 bases lying between them. CDR3 bases: TGTGCCAGCTCACCACGTCAAGGGGCGGACACTGAAGCTTTCTTT. Translated: CASSPRQGADTEAFF.

The chain couples TRBV19 to TRBJ2-3; D ambiguous. The CDR3 is 14 amino acids. Germline loops: CDR1 LNHDA, CDR2 SQIVND (reference sequence). Trimming removed 0 bases from V and 9 bases from J, with 13 bases in between. Here the CDR3 DNA reads TGTGCCAGTAGTATAGAGACGGGTCCCCGGACGCAGTATTTT. Translated, it gives CASSIETGPRTQYF.

The chain joins TRBV3-1 (or the pseudogene TRBV3-2) to TRBJ2-7, with TRBD2 identical over 7 bases. CDR1 and CDR2 from the germline V gene are LGHDT and YNNKEL (reference sequence). CDR3 length: 12 amino acids. The V gene end was trimmed by 2 bases and the J gene end by 6 bases; junction bases not matched to a gene: 1. Here the CDR3 reads CASSQTSVEQYF. The CDR3 bases are TGTGCCAGCAGCCAAACTAGCGTCGAGCAGTACTTC.

The chain links TRBV19 to TRBJ1-5; no clear D. The V end lost 2 bases, the J end lost 3 bases, and 5 bases lay between the germline ends. The germline gives CDR1 LNHDA, CDR2 SQIVND (reference sequence). The CDR3 is 13 amino acids. CDR3 nucleotide sequence: TGTGCCAGTAGTATAATAAACAATCAGCCCCAGCATTTT. This sequence encodes CASSIINNQPQHF.

The chain employs TRBV7-9 and TRBJ2-1, with 11 bases identical to TRBD1. J lost 7 bases, V lost 5 bases, and 16 bases had no gene match. Germline V gene data show CDR1 as SEHNR and CDR2 as FQNEAQ (reference sequence). This CDR3 comprises 18 residues. CDR3 DNA: TGTGCCAGCAGCCTTGGCCCGAGTTGGACAGGGGGCTTGAATGAGCAGTTCTTC. It is translated as CASSLGPSWTGGLNEQFF. Full variable domain (missing parts from reference TRBV7-9 and TRBJ2-1): DTGVSQNPRHKITKRGQNVTFRCDPISEHNRLYWYRQTLGQGPEFLTYFQNEAQLEKSRLLSDRFSAERPKGSFSTLEIQRTEQGDSAMYLCASSLGPSWTGGLNEQFFGPGTRLTVL.

The chain combines TRBV28 with TRBJ2-7; weak D call: TRBD1 (6 bases). The CDR3 covers 13 residues. V was shortened by 6 bases and J by 2 bases, with 11 bases between the two germline ends. Looked up from germline, CDR1 is MDHEN and CDR2 is SYDVKM. In nucleotides, the CDR3 is TGTGCCAGCAGAGTCGGGACAACCTACGAGCAGTACTTC. This translates into CASRVGTTYEQYF. The whole variable domain, filled in from reference TRBV28 and TRBJ2-7, reads DVKVTQSSRYLVKRTGEKVFLECVQDMDHENMFWYRQDPGLGLRLIYFSYDVKMKEKGDIPEGYSVSREKKERFSLILESASTNQTSMYLCASRVGTTYEQYFGPGTRLTVT.

V is TRBV6-5 and J is TRBJ2-7; D may be TRBD1 (5 bases). Deletions cut 6 bases from V and 1 base from J, with 10 bases between. The CDR3 loop spans 13 amino acids. From germline, CDR1 is MNHEY and CDR2 SVGAGI. The DNA of the CDR3 is TGTGCCAGCAGAGCTTCAGGGTCCTACGAGCAGTACGTC. It codes for CASRASGSYEQYV.

The rearrangement joins TRBV28 to TRBJ2-1; TRBD2 matches 7 bases. V dropped 4 bases and J dropped 4; count of bases not matched to a gene: 4. The germline V gene encodes CDR1 MDHEN and CDR2 SYDVKM. CDR3 length: 14 amino acids. CDR3 sequence: CASSSGLNYNEQFF. In nucleotides, the CDR3 is TGTGCCAGCAGTTCGGGACTAAATTACAATGAGCAGTTCTTC.

The chain couples TRBV4-1 to TRBJ1-1; unclear D gene. This CDR3 is built from 13 residues. CDR1 and CDR2 (germline): MGHRA, YSYEKL. Trimming removed 2 bases from V and 5 bases from J, with 9 bases in between. The CDR3 protein is CASSQNLYTEAFF. The CDR3 coding sequence is TGCGCCAGCAGCCAAAACTTGTATACTGAAGCTTTCTTT.

This clone was seen more than once but under ten times. The chain combines TRBV28 with TRBJ1-4; D not resolved. Trimming removed 4 bases at V and 6 bases at J, with 3 bases between. The CDR3 spans 11 residues. CDR1 MDHEN and CDR2 SYDVKM come from the germline V gene. The CDR3 is CASSSYEKLFF. CDR3 in DNA: TGTGCCAGCAGTTCATATGAAAAACTGTTTTTT.

This clone was picked up one time. The CDR3 protein is CSSTSGHEQYF. CDR3 DNA: TGCAGTTCAACTAGCGGCCACGAGCAGTACTTC. V and J are TRBV20-1 and TRBJ2-7, with 8 positions matching TRBD2. V shed 8 bases and J 5 bases; nucleotides not matched to a gene: 5. There are 11 residues in the CDR3. The germline V gene encodes CDR1 DFQATT and CDR2 SNEGSKA (reference sequence).

The V and J genes are TRBV5-1 and TRBJ2-2, with D maybe TRBD2 (5 bases). V was trimmed by 6 bases and J by 7 bases, leaving 13 bases between them. The CDR3 covers 13 residues. Germline values: CDR1 SGHRS, CDR2 YFSETQ. The CDR3 is CASTTFAGGELFF. In DNA, the CDR3 is TGCGCCAGCACCACCTTTGCGGGCGGGGAGCTGTTTTTT.

The V gene is TRBV6-5, the J gene TRBJ1-5; D call uncertain. Germline values: CDR1 MNHEY, CDR2 SVGAGI. The CDR3 is made up of 16 amino acids. V was pared by 2 bases and J by 0 bases, with 11 bases between. The DNA of the CDR3 is TGTGCCAGCAGTTACCCCGACGGGGATAGCAATCAGCCCCAGCATTTT. This encodes CASSYPDGDSNQPQHF.

This CDR3 reads CASSSDGTGYNQPQHF. CDR3 DNA: TGTGCCAGCAGTTCCGATGGGACAGGGTACAATCAGCCCCAGCATTTT. The chain recombines TRBV6-2 or TRBV6-3 with TRBJ1-5, with TRBD1 identical over 9 bases. Germline V gives CDR1 MNHEY, CDR2 SVGEGT. V lost 4 bases to trimming and J lost 3 bases; unmatched junction nucleotides: 7. This CDR3 has 16 residues.